The next 10 T cell receptor beta chains were all read from a single sample in a study of human T cells and chemical hapten exposure. TCRdb re-derived calls from the 5' RACE reads in MiXCR, one entry per CDR3 protein. Counted here are 100,000 to 120,000 distinct CDR3 sequences, 19% occurring once; the ten biggest clones make up around 2.8%. The template was total RNA from unfractionated whole blood. The receptors were sampled from a human donor in good health.

V usage is TRBV30 and J usage is TRBJ1-5, with D maybe TRBD1 (6 bases). Trimming removed 2 bases at V and 5 bases at J, with 10 bases between. Germline V gene sequence: CDR1 GTSNPN, CDR2 SVGIG (reference sequence). This CDR3 spans 13 amino acids. The CDR3 DNA is TGTGCCTGGAGTATTCAGGGGCATCAGCCCCAGCATTTT. It translates to CAWSIQGHQPQHF.

The gene calls are TRBV6-5 and TRBJ1-1; D might be TRBD1 (6 bases). V was pared by 4 bases and J by 4 bases, with 16 bases between. Germline loops: CDR1 MNHEY, CDR2 SVGAGI. This CDR3 contains 15 residues. The CDR3 region is CASSSPRGGSTEAFF. CDR3 bases: TGTGCCAGCAGTTCCCCGCGAGGGGGGTCCACTGAAGCTTTCTTT.

The V call is TRBV5-1, the J call TRBJ1-3; TRBD1 might be the D (6 bases). From germline, CDR1 is SGHRS and CDR2 YFSETQ. The CDR3 has 15 amino acids. Trimming pared 6 bases from V and 5 bases from J, leaving 18 bases between. The CDR3 coding sequence is TGCGCCAGCACCTCCGACGGGGGCGAGAGAAACACCATATATTTT. Amino acid sequence: CASTSDGGERNTIYF.

The chain carries TRBV5-1 and TRBJ2-3; TRBD1 agrees at 12 bases. V gave up 0 bases and J gave up 3 bases; unmatched junction bases: 5. This CDR3 contains 17 residues. From germline, CDR1 is SGHRS and CDR2 YFSETQ. Here the CDR3 reads CASSLERDRGLTDTQYF. CDR3 coding DNA: TGCGCCAGCAGCTTGGAACGGGACAGGGGGCTAACAGATACGCAGTATTTT.

This clonotype has a handful of counts. The chain uses TRBV5-1 and TRBJ2-7; possibly TRBD1 for D (5 bases). CDR3 length: 13 residues. V was cut by 5 bases and J by 2 bases, with 11 bases left in between. Germline V CDR1 and CDR2: SGHRS, YFSETQ. DNA of the CDR3: TGCGCCAGCAGTTACGACAGTCCCTACGAGCAGTACTTC. Protein sequence: CASSYDSPYEQYF.

This clonotype was seen a handful of times. V is TRBV20-1 and J is TRBJ2-1; 11 nucleotides match TRBD2. The V segment lost 0 bases and the J segment 5 bases; nucleotides outside the gene matches: 6. CDR1 DFQATT and CDR2 SNEGSKA come from the germline V gene (reference sequence). This CDR3 spans 16 amino acids. The CDR3 loop reads CSARDPGTSGHNEQFF. The CDR3 DNA reads as TGCAGTGCTAGAGATCCCGGGACTAGCGGACACAATGAGCAGTTCTTC.

This CDR3 is CASSLWRGLGENIQYF. CDR3 sequence (DNA): TGTGCCAGCAGTTTATGGCGGGGTCTTGGGGAAAACATTCAGTACTTC. The chain recombines TRBV12-3 or TRBV12-4 with TRBJ2-4, with D possibly being TRBD2 (6 bases). The length of the CDR3 is 16 residues. V gave up 2 bases and J gave up 5 bases, with 16 bases separating them.

The table lists this clonotype with a few counts. The chain employs TRBV4-1 and TRBJ2-3; D is ambiguous. The CDR3 spans 14 residues. V was pared by 0 bases and J by 2 bases, with 6 bases between. CDR1 is MGHRA and CDR2 is YSYEKL in the germline V gene. CDR3 residues: CASSQDPNTDTQYF. CDR3 nucleotides: TGCGCCAGCAGCCAAGACCCCAACACAGATACGCAGTATTTT.

V and J are TRBV10-3 and TRBJ2-3, with TRBD2 identical over 10 bases. The CDR3 has 16 amino acids. V lost 6 bases and J lost 0; bases outside the gene matches: 6. The germline V gene has CDR1 ENHRY and CDR2 SYGVKD. CDR3 DNA: TGTGCCATCAGAGGGACTAGCGACCCAAGCACAGATACGCAGTATTTT. Its translation is CAIRGTSDPSTDTQYF.

The chain combines TRBV3-1 with TRBJ2-3; tentatively, D is TRBD1 (5 bases). The CDR3 is made up of 16 amino acids. V was trimmed by 1 base and J by 1 base, leaving 12 bases between them. In germline, CDR1 is LGHDT, CDR2 YNNKEL (reference sequence). The CDR3 DNA follows: TGTGCCAGCAGCCAAGGCGGTGGGGCGGGCACAGATACGCAGTATTTT. It yields the protein CASSQGGGAGTDTQYF.